One and the same sample provided the 15 T cell receptor beta chains below, sequenced in a study of cytomegalovirus exposure and HLA in healthy donors. In the PCR, 60 Vbeta and 13 Jbeta primers were used. Clones were sequenced by immunoSEQ multiplex PCR, and TCRdb holds only the in-frame ones, with some missing. This sample yields 6,500 to 8,000 clones, of which 45% to 60% are seen a single time; about 5.3% belongs to the top ten. Sample: PBMCs. These receptors all come from a man aged 25-40 years in good health and CMV-seropositive.

This clone was counted between two and nine times. The V gene is TRBV30, the J gene TRBJ1-6; D unclear. The CDR3 has 13 residues. Trimming shortened V by 3 bases and J by 6 bases, and 9 bases separated the two germline ends. Germline V gives CDR1 GTSNPN, CDR2 SVGIG (reference sequence). The CDR3 reads CAWSPASNSPLHF. In nucleotides, the CDR3 is TGTGCCTGGAGCCCTGCTAGTAATTCACCCCTCCACTTT.

V gene TRBV29-1 combines with J gene TRBJ1-2; D is ambiguous. Trimming shortened V by 5 bases and J by 2 bases, and 12 bases separated the two germline ends. CDR1 is SQVTM and CDR2 is ANQGSEA in the germline V gene. This CDR3 region has 13 residues. CDR3 nucleotides: TGCAGCGTTCTCGGACTGATAAACTATGGCTACACCTTC. This sequence encodes CSVLGLINYGYTF.

CDR3 DNA: TGTGCCAGCAGCTATACAGTTAACACTGAAGCTTTCTTT. Its protein is CASSYTVNTEAFF. V and J are TRBV27 and TRBJ1-1; D remains unclear. Germline CDR1 reads MNHEY; CDR2 reads SMNVEV (reference sequence). V dropped 6 bases and J dropped 2 bases, with 10 bases sitting between them. This CDR3 is built from 13 residues.

The V gene is TRBV6-5, the J gene TRBJ2-1; 7 nucleotides align to TRBD2. This CDR3 is built from 12 residues. CDR1 is MNHEY and CDR2 is SVGAGI in the germline V gene. J was trimmed by 5 bases and V by 7 bases; bases with no gene match: 2. The CDR3: CASMRENNEQFF. The CDR3 nucleotides read TGTGCCAGCATGCGGGAGAACAATGAGCAGTTCTTC.

The CDR3 reads CASSESGQSHEQYF. The DNA of the CDR3 is TGTGCCAGCAGTGAATCGGGACAGTCCCACGAGCAGTACTTC. The chain employs TRBV25-1 and TRBJ2-7; 7 bases match TRBD1. Trimming cost V 1 base and J 5 bases; bases outside gene matches: 5. Germline V lookup: CDR1 MGHDK, CDR2 SYGVNS. The CDR3 loop spans 14 amino acids.

The rearrangement links TRBV29-1 to TRBJ2-7; TRBD1 agrees at 11 bases. After removal of 6 bases from V and 9 bases from J, the junction contained 10 bases not matched to a gene. The V gene's germline CDR1 is SQVTM and CDR2 ANQGSEA. This CDR3 spans 13 amino acids. The CDR3 is CSVGGQGDVRQYF. The CDR3 nucleotides are TGCAGCGTCGGGGGACAGGGGGATGTGCGGCAGTACTTC.

The chain combines TRBV29-1 with TRBJ1-1, with D possibly being TRBD1 (6 bases). The CDR3 loop spans 12 amino acids. Looked up from germline, CDR1 is SQVTM and CDR2 is ANQGSEA. V was trimmed by 5 bases and J by 1 base, leaving 8 bases between them. DNA of the CDR3: TGCAGCGTTCAGGGGCAGAACACTGAAGCTTTCTTT. Residues: CSVQGQNTEAFF.

The chain uses TRBV29-1 and TRBJ1-4, with 7 bases aligning to TRBD1. Germline V CDR1 and CDR2: SQVTM, ANQGSEA. The CDR3 length is 12 residues. The V segment lost 3 bases and the J segment 9 bases; nucleotides outside the gene matches: 4. DNA for the CDR3: TGCAGCGTTGAGGCAGGGGGGCAAAAACTGTTTTTT. Amino acids: CSVEAGGQKLFF. Variable domain in full (rest from reference TRBV29-1 and TRBJ1-4): SAVISQKPSRDICQRGTSLTIQCQVDSQVTMMFWYRQQPGQSLTLIATANQGSEATYESGFVIDKFPISRPNLTFSTLTVSNMSPEDSSIYLCSVEAGGQKLFFGSGTQLSVL.

This clone came up a few times. The gene calls are TRBV6-5 and TRBJ1-5, with 7 positions matching TRBD1. V lost 6 bases, J lost 1 base, and 6 bases stayed unmatched. This CDR3 spans 15 amino acids. Germline CDR1 is MNHEY and CDR2 is SVGAGI. CDR3 protein: CASSLDRASNQPQHF. The CDR3 DNA reads TGTGCCAGCAGCCTAGACAGGGCCAGCAATCAGCCCCAGCATTTT.

This rearrangement joins TRBV10-3 to TRBJ2-1, with 9 bases aligning to TRBD2. The CDR3 loop spans 13 amino acids. The germline gives CDR1 ENHRY, CDR2 SYGVKD. V lost 7 bases to trimming and J lost 9 bases; unmatched junction nucleotides: 7. CDR3 amino acids: CAIMTSGETEQFF. The CDR3 DNA reads TGTGCCATCATGACTAGCGGTGAGACTGAGCAGTTCTTC.

The rearrangement links TRBV7-9 to TRBJ2-1; maybe TRBD2 (5 bases). V lost 5 bases to trimming and J lost 1 base, with 6 bases between them. CDR1 is SEHNR, CDR2 FQNEAQ, per germline (reference sequence). This CDR3 comprises 13 residues. The chain's CDR3 is CASSTSSYNEQFF. The CDR3 nucleotides are TGTGCCAGCAGCACTAGTTCCTACAATGAGCAGTTCTTC.

The V and J genes are TRBV29-1 and TRBJ1-2, with D perhaps matching TRBD1 (6 bases). The CDR3 has 12 amino acids. Germline values: CDR1 SQVTM, CDR2 ANQGSEA. The germline V and J ends were trimmed by 3 bases and 8 bases, with 13 bases remaining between them. The CDR3, as DNA: TGCAGCGTTGATACAGGGTCTAAGGGCTACACCTTC. Protein: CSVDTGSKGYTF. The full variable domain, its missing parts supplied by reference TRBV29-1 and TRBJ1-2, is SAVISQKPSRDICQRGTSLTIQCQVDSQVTMMFWYRQQPGQSLTLIATANQGSEATYESGFVIDKFPISRPNLTFSTLTVSNMSPEDSSIYLCSVDTGSKGYTFGSGTRLTVV.

The V gene is TRBV30, the J gene TRBJ2-7; no clear D. CDR1 and CDR2 from the germline V gene are GTSNPN and SVGIG (reference sequence). The CDR3 length is 12 residues. Trimming pared 0 bases from V and 7 bases from J, leaving 10 bases between. The CDR3 nucleotides read TGTGCCTGGAGTGTAGCAGGTCGGGAGCAGTACTTC. This encodes CAWSVAGREQYF.

There are a few counts of this clone. The chain links TRBV4-3 to TRBJ1-1, with TRBD1 as a possible D gene (5 bases). V gave up 0 bases and J gave up 1 base, with 15 bases separating them. Germline V gene lookup returns CDR1 LGHNA and CDR2 YSLEER. The CDR3 runs to 17 residues. In DNA form, the CDR3 reads TGCGCCAGCAGCCAAGATGACAGTTCACTACCGAACACTGAAGCTTTCTTT. It translates to CASSQDDSSLPNTEAFF.

There are a few counts of this clone. The V and J genes are TRBV4-3 and TRBJ2-3; a weak D match, TRBD2 (6 bases). V was trimmed by 2 bases and J by 1 base, leaving 10 bases between them. Germline V gene lookup returns CDR1 LGHNA and CDR2 YSLEER. The CDR3 has 15 residues. DNA of the CDR3: TGCGCCAGCAGCCAATACGGGAGTGGCACAGATACGCAGTATTTT. The encoded protein is CASSQYGSGTDTQYF.